This T cell receptor beta chain was retrieved from a study of T cell responses to AZD1222 COVID-19 vaccine. V gave up 1 base and J gave up 3 bases, with 10 bases separating them. CDR1 MDHEN and CDR2 SYDVKM come from the germline V gene. This CDR3 is 15 amino acids long. TCRdb's table, derived via immunoSEQ multiplex PCR, lists solely in-frame clones and lacks some. The sample yields about 140,000 clones, around 93% seen once. The material sequenced was peripheral blood, taken 28 days after the second AZD1222 dose. The chain couples TRBV28 to TRBJ1-5; tentative D call: TRBD1 (5 bases). This TCR was recovered from an adult who received the AZD1222 COVID-19 vaccine. The CDR3 nucleotides are TGTGCCAGCAGTTTATCGGCAGGGAACAATCAGCCCCAGCATTTT. As protein: CASSLSAGNNQPQHF.